The T cell receptor (beta chain) under discussion was sequenced for a study of T cells after yellow fever vaccination. Findings and caveats of the study: Weaker, the secondary response peaked sooner, at day 5 versus 15.

This clonotype was seen many times. Its antigen is undetermined. TCRdb reprocessed the 5' RACE reads via MiXCR and lists one record per CDR3 protein. The sample has roughly 68,000 distinct CDR3 sequences, approximately 7% seen once. The CDR3 has 12 residues. In germline, CDR1 is LGHDT, CDR2 YNNKEL (reference sequence). J gave up 8 bases and V 7 bases, and 4 bases lay outside the gene matches. The sequencing here drew on CD8+ T cells sorted from PBMCs, taken about 41 days after the first yellow fever vaccination. V and J are TRBV3-1 and TRBJ2-1, with TRBD1 identical over 8 bases. The source of this sequence is a man between 18 and 35 years old who received the YFV17D yellow fever vaccine. CDR3 nucleotides: TGTGCCAGCACCTCAGGGGGCGATGAGCAGTTCTTC. This translates into CASTSGGDEQFF.